The 10 T cell receptor beta chains listed next were all sequenced from one sample in a study of shared clonotypes between healthy human individuals. The method was immunoSEQ multiplex PCR; TCRdb's version includes in-frame clones alone and lacks a portion of them. This sample has some 2,000,000 clones; 90% to 97% occur once, and the top ten carry less than 0.15%. Input material: naive CD4+ T cells sorted from blood. Noted subset: CD45RA+ positively selected. The receptor source for this set is a man aged 18 to 35 in good health.

A single count supports this clone. V is TRBV4-1 and J is TRBJ1-1; D not certain. CDR3 length: 12 residues. The V gene lost 4 bases and the J gene lost 3 bases, with 6 bases spanning the gap. Germline-derived CDR1 and CDR2 are MGHRA and YSYEKL. The CDR3 DNA reads as TGCGCCAGCAGCCGCTCGGACACTGAAGCTTTCTTT. Its protein is CASSRSDTEAFF.

The rearrangement links TRBV7-9 to TRBJ2-7, with 7 positions matching TRBD2. V was clipped by 5 bases and J by 3 bases; unmatched bases: 10. This CDR3 is built from 15 residues. Germline assignment: CDR1 SEHNR and CDR2 FQNEAQ (reference sequence). CDR3 sequence: CASSRIGGGYYEQYF. The CDR3 DNA reads as TGTGCCAGCAGCCGGATAGGCGGGGGATACTACGAGCAGTACTTC.

V and J are TRBV7-8 and TRBJ1-2; the D is unclear. Germline V lookup: CDR1 SGHVS, CDR2 FQNEAQ. V lost 4 bases and J 7 bases, leaving 16 bases between the germline ends. The CDR3 totals 14 residues. The CDR3 protein is CASSSRIGPPGYTF. The CDR3 region has the DNA TGTGCCAGCAGCTCCCGGATAGGGCCTCCTGGCTACACCTTC. Filled out from reference TRBV7-8 and TRBJ1-2, the complete variable domain reads GAGVSQSPRYKVAKRGQDVALRCDPISGHVSLFWYQQALGQGPEFLTYFQNEAQLDKSGLPSDRFFAERPEGSVSTLKIQRTQQEDSAVYLCASSSRIGPPGYTFGSGTRLTVV.

The J gene is TRBJ1-6, the V gene TRBV2; unclear D gene. The CDR3 contains 13 residues. Trimming left V 3 bases short and J 11 bases short, with 11 bases between. Germline CDR1 SNHLY, CDR2 FYNNEI. CDR3 loop: CASSEEQEPPLHF. The DNA for the CDR3 is TGTGCCAGCAGTGAGGAGCAGGAACCACCCCTCCACTTT.

This clone appeared a single time. The chain is built from TRBV6-4 and TRBJ1-2, with D maybe TRBD1 (5 bases). The germline gives CDR1 MRHNA, CDR2 SNTAGT. Trimming left V 6 bases short and J 8 bases short, with 19 bases between. The CDR3 extends over 14 amino acids. CDR3 loop: CASSAGTSSRGYTF. CDR3 in DNA: TGTGCCAGCAGCGCAGGGACTTCCTCGCGGGGCTACACCTTC.

J is TRBJ2-3 and V is TRBV27; tentatively, D is TRBD1 (6 bases). Germline CDR1 reads MNHEY; CDR2 reads SMNVEV (reference sequence). The V end lost 0 bases, the J end lost 1 base, and 14 bases lay between the germline ends. The CDR3 spans 17 residues. The CDR3 bases are TGTGCCAGCAGTTTATCAGGTGGGGGCAGGGGCACAGATACGCAGTATTTT. Translating gives CASSLSGGGRGTDTQYF.

The V call is TRBV10-3, the J call TRBJ1-2, with D maybe TRBD1 (6 bases). Germline CDR1 and CDR2: ENHRY and SYGVKD. Trimming took off 4 bases at V and 7 bases at J, with 16 bases between the two ends. The CDR3 length is 14 residues. The CDR3 coding sequence is TGTGCCATCAGTGGGGGGACAAGAGATGTTGGCTACACCTTC. Translating gives CAISGGTRDVGYTF.

V is TRBV11-2 and J is TRBJ1-2; weak D call: TRBD1 (5 bases). CDR1 SGHAT and CDR2 FQNNGV come from the germline V gene. The V end lost 6 bases, the J end lost 5 bases, and 16 bases lay between the germline ends. The CDR3 has 14 amino acids. The chain's CDR3 is CASSLRGERYGYTF. As DNA, the CDR3 is TGTGCCAGCAGTCTTAGAGGGGAGAGATATGGCTACACCTTC.

V usage is TRBV10-3 and J usage is TRBJ1-6; D remains ambiguous. V was cut by 1 base and J by 7 bases, with 14 bases left in between. This CDR3 has 16 amino acids. Germline CDR1 reads ENHRY; CDR2 reads SYGVKD. CDR3 in amino acids: CAISEFGRGGNSPLHF. CDR3 nucleotides: TGTGCCATCAGTGAGTTTGGCCGGGGTGGCAATTCACCCCTCCACTTT.

The chain links TRBV28 to TRBJ1-2; D is unresolved. Trimming pared 2 bases from V and 4 bases from J, leaving 8 bases between. Germline-derived CDR1 and CDR2 are MDHEN and SYDVKM. This CDR3 has 13 residues. The CDR3 is CASSLGLVYGYTF. The CDR3 coding sequence is TGTGCCAGCAGTTTAGGGCTCGTCTATGGCTACACCTTC.